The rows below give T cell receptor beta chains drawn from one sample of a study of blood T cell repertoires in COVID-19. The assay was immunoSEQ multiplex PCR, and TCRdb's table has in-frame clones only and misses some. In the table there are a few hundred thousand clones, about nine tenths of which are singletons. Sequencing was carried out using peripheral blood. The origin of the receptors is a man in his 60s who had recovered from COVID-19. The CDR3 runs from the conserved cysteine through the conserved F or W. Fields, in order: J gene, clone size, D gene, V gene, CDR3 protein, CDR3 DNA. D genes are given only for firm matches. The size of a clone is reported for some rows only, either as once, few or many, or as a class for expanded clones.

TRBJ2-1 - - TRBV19 CASSMGPFLRAYNEQFF TGTGCCAGTAGTATGGGTCCCTTTCTGAGGGCCTACAATGAGCAGTTCTTC
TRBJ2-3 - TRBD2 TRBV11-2 CASSSGTSGVGDTQYF TGTGCCAGCAGCAGCGGGACTAGCGGGGTTGGAGATACGCAGTATTTT
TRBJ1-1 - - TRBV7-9 CASSLDRANTEAFF TGTGCCAGCAGCTTAGACAGGGCGAACACTGAAGCTTTCTTT
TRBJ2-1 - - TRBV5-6 CASSLVGEAEQFF TGTGCCAGCAGCTTGGTCGGCGAGGCCGAGCAGTTCTTC
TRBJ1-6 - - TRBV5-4 CASSSKDRNGSPLHF TGTGCCAGCAGCTCTAAAGACAGGAATGGTTCACCCCTCCACTTT
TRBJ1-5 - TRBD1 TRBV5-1 CASSLATGENQPQHF TGCGCCAGCAGCTTGGCGACAGGGGAAAATCAGCCCCAGCATTTT
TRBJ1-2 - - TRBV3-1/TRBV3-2 CASSRADSFYGYTF TGTGCCAGCAGCCGAGCGGACTCATTCTATGGCTACACCTTC
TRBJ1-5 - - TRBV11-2 CASSLGGSNQPQHF TGTGCCAGCAGCTTAGGGGGCAGCAATCAGCCCCAGCATTTT
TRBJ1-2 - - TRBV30 CAWRPYGFGAGYTF TGTGCCTGGAGACCTTACGGTTTTGGGGCTGGCTACACCTTC
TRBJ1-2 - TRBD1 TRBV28 CASSLDRGRTTFGYTF TGTGCCAGCAGTCTCGACAGGGGGCGGACTACGTTTGGCTACACCTTC
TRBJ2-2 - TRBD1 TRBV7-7 CASSPRQGATGELFF TGTGCCAGCAGCCCTCGACAGGGGGCAACCGGGGAGCTGTTTTTT
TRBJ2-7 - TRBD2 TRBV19 CASSPFSTSFYEQYF TGTGCCAGTAGCCCGTTTTCGACTAGCTTCTACGAGCAGTACTTC
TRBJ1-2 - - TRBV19 CASSIPGSNYGYTF TGTGCCAGTAGTATCCCGGGTTCCAACTATGGCTACACCTTC
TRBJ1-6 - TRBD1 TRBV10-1 CASRGQGANSPLHF TGCGCCAGCAGGGGACAGGGGGCTAATTCACCCCTCCACTTT
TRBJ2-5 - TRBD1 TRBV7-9 CASSLAGQEWETQYF TGTGCCAGCAGCTTAGCTGGACAGGAGTGGGAGACCCAGTACTTC
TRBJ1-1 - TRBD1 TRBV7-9 CASSLSGGTEAFF TGTGCCAGCAGCTTATCAGGGGGCACTGAAGCTTTCTTT
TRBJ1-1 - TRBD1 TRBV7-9 CASSSPGTGETEAFF TGTGCCAGCAGCTCCCCCGGGACAGGGGAGACTGAAGCTTTCTTT
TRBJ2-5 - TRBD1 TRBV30 CAWSVKGRGQETQYF TGTGCCTGGAGTGTAAAGGGCAGGGGGCAAGAGACCCAGTACTTC
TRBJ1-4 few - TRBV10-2 CASSERGANEKLFF TGCGCCAGCAGTGAGCGGGGGGCTAATGAAAAACTGTTTTTT
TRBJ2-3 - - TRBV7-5 CARSLVVAGLSTDTQYF TGTGCCAGAAGCTTAGTTGTAGCAGGGCTTAGCACAGATACGCAGTATTTT